These 11 T cell receptor beta chains originate from one sample sequenced in a study of cytomegalovirus exposure and HLA in healthy donors. PCR amplification relied on 60 Vbeta primers (plus 13 Jbeta primers). Here immunoSEQ multiplex PCR was the method, and the copy in TCRdb shows in-frame clones only, minus some. The table lists fewer than 250,000 clones, 70% to 75% of them singletons. The sample taken for sequencing was PBMCs. These receptors originate from a man aged 25-45 years in good health and CMV-seropositive.

V and J are TRBV7-2 and TRBJ2-2; TRBD1 agrees at 7 bases. The CDR3 extends over 13 amino acids. Germline CDR1 is SGHTA and CDR2 is FQGNSA. Unmatched junction bases numbered 5, after V lost 6 bases and J lost 7 bases. The CDR3 DNA is TGTGCCAGCAGTGACAGGGCGGGCGGGGAGCTGTTTTTT. Translation gives CASSDRAGGELFF.

J is TRBJ2-2 and V is TRBV4-1; TRBD1 is a possible D gene (5 bases). Germline loops: CDR1 MGHRA, CDR2 YSYEKL. Deletions cut 4 bases from V and 3 bases from J, with 12 bases between. This CDR3 has 15 amino acids. In nucleotides, the CDR3 is TGCGCCAGCAGCCGGTTCATAGGGGACACCGGGGAGCTGTTTTTT. Translated, it gives CASSRFIGDTGELFF.

The chain recombines TRBV11-2 with TRBJ1-2; 8 nucleotides line up with TRBD1. The length of the CDR3 is 16 residues. V lost 6 bases to trimming and J lost 0 bases; unmatched junction nucleotides: 9. CDR1 SGHAT and CDR2 FQNNGV come from the germline V gene. The CDR3 nucleotides are TGTGCCAGCAGAGAAAGGTACAGGGGGGCTAACTATGGCTACACCTTC. It yields the protein CASRERYRGANYGYTF.

This rearrangement joins TRBV6-5 to TRBJ2-7; 8 bases agree with TRBD2. The CDR3 consists of 14 residues. The V and J ends lost 3 bases and 3 bases, in that order; junction bases with no gene match: 4. Looked up from germline, CDR1 is MNHEY and CDR2 is SVGAGI. The CDR3, as DNA: TGTGCCAGCAGTTATTCCGGGGGGGACTACGAGCAGTACTTC. Amino acid sequence: CASSYSGGDYEQYF.

V and J are TRBV6-5 and TRBJ2-7, with 7 nucleotides matching TRBD2. The junction had 3 bases not matched to a gene; V was cut back by 6 bases and J by 1 base. CDR1 MNHEY and CDR2 SVGAGI come from the germline V gene. The CDR3 runs to 13 residues. In DNA, the CDR3 is TGTGCCAGCAGAGCGGGACTGTCCTACGAGCAGTACTTC. Translating it yields CASRAGLSYEQYF.

A word on this clone: Mismatch with germline at one junction end may stem from a read error. The CDR3 nucleotides are TGTGCTAGCAGCTTAGCTGAGTCCTACGAGCAGTACTTC. Translated: CASSLAESYEQYF. The V call is TRBV7-7, the J call TRBJ2-7; D gene ambiguous. CDR1 is SSHAT, CDR2 FNYEAQ, per germline (reference sequence). The CDR3 has 13 amino acids.

This chain joins TRBV9 and TRBJ1-1, with no clear D. V lost 2 bases and J lost 1, with 12 bases in between. CDR3 length: 15 amino acids. Germline CDR1 reads SGDLS; CDR2 reads YYNGEE. CDR3 DNA sequence: TGTGCCAGCAGCGTCACACCAGGTGGGAACACTGAAGCTTTCTTT. This codes for CASSVTPGGNTEAFF. The whole variable domain, filled in from reference TRBV9 and TRBJ1-1, reads DSGVTQTPKHLITATGQRVTLRCSPRSGDLSVYWYQQSLDQGLQFLIQYYNGEERAKGNILERFSAQQFPDLHSELNLSSLELGDSALYFCASSVTPGGNTEAFFGQGTRLTVV.

The gene calls are TRBV6-5 and TRBJ2-2; 9 nucleotides agree with TRBD1. This CDR3 region has 16 residues. CDR1 and CDR2 from the germline V gene are MNHEY and SVGAGI. With 3 bases clipped from V and 5 bases from J, the junction kept 7 bases outside the gene matches. CDR3 sequence: CASSYNGGTGTGELFF. DNA for the CDR3: TGTGCCAGCAGTTATAACGGCGGGACAGGGACCGGGGAGCTGTTTTTT.

The chain carries TRBV30 and TRBJ1-2; tentatively, D is TRBD1 (6 bases). V was pared by 3 bases and J by 6 bases, with 14 bases between. The CDR3 has 13 residues. The germline V gene encodes CDR1 GTSNPN and CDR2 SVGIG (reference sequence). The CDR3 coding sequence is TGTGCCTGGAGGGAGCGGGGGGCGGATGGCTACACCTTC. It is translated as CAWRERGADGYTF.

The genes are TRBV7-2 and TRBJ2-6; 9 positions match TRBD1. The germline V gene has CDR1 SGHTA and CDR2 FQGNSA. Trimming cost V 4 bases and J 4 bases; bases outside gene matches: 11. The CDR3 is made up of 18 amino acids. This CDR3 is CASSSGQGSSRGANVLTF. For the CDR3, the DNA is TGTGCCAGCAGCTCCGGACAGGGGTCTTCTAGAGGGGCCAACGTCCTGACTTTC.

V usage is TRBV23-1 and J usage is TRBJ2-5; the match to TRBD1 covers 8 bases. TRBV23-1 belongs to the ORF category, with a function that is uncertain. This CDR3 comprises 15 residues. The trim removed 3 bases at V and 5 bases at J, leaving 8 bases unmatched. The DNA for the CDR3 is TGCGCCAGCAGTCACGGCAGGGGGCCCGAGGAGACCCAGTACTTC. Residues: CASSHGRGPEETQYF.